Listed below are T cell receptor beta chains from one sample, sequenced in a study of T cell changes during pregnancy in multiple sclerosis. Data came from immunoSEQ multiplex PCR; TCRdb stores just in-frame clones and leaves some out. This table holds roughly 69,000 clones, 80% to 95% found once. Sequencing was performed on peripheral blood, taken in the second trimester of pregnancy. These receptors were obtained from a female donor with multiple sclerosis, enrolled in a pregnancy study. Both conserved end residues are part of each CDR3. The D gene is left open where the match is weak. Not every row has a clone size; where given, it reads once, few, many or a size class.

>-|TRBD1|TRBV9|TRBJ2-4
CASSVGQGAKNIQYF
TGTGCCAGCAGCGTAGGACAGGGGGCCAAAAACATTCAGTACTTC
>-|-|TRBV21-1|TRBJ2-5
CASSRRDRGSYQETQYF
TGTGCCAGCAGCCGCCGGGACAGGGGATCGTACCAAGAGACCCAGTACTTC
>-|TRBD1|TRBV30|TRBJ2-5
CAWDRGLIGETQYF
TGTGCCTGGGACAGGGGGCTAATAGGGGAGACCCAGTACTTC
>-|TRBD1|TRBV19|TRBJ2-2
CASSIGRTGSFTGELFF
TGTGCCAGTAGTATAGGACGGACAGGGTCCTTCACCGGGGAGCTGTTTTTT
>-|-|TRBV10-2|TRBJ1-6
CASSPRANSPLHF
TGCGCCAGCAGTCCCAGGGCTAATTCACCCCTCCACTTT
>once|-|TRBV5-4|TRBJ1-2
CASSLAGGGYGYTF
TGTGCCAGCAGCTTGGCCGGGGGGGGCTATGGCTACACCTTC
>-|TRBD2|TRBV5-1|TRBJ2-7
CASSLVAGGPYEQYF
TGCGCCAGCAGCTTGGTAGCGGGAGGCCCCTACGAGCAGTACTTC
>-|TRBD2|TRBV6-5|TRBJ2-7
CASLRAGGTYEQYF
TGTGCCAGCCTCCGGGCGGGGGGTACCTACGAGCAGTACTTC
>-|TRBD1|TRBV30|TRBJ1-2
CAWSLRQGSYTF
TGTGCCTGGAGTCTCCGACAGGGTAGCTACACCTTC
>-|-|TRBV5-6|TRBJ2-1
CASSREAISSYNEQFF
TGTGCCAGCAGTAGGGAGGCTATCAGCTCCTACAATGAGCAGTTCTTC
>-|TRBD1|TRBV15|TRBJ1-5
CATSDTGQQSGNQPQHF
TGTGCCACCAGCGACACGGGACAGCAAAGCGGGAATCAGCCCCAGCATTTT
>-|-|TRBV11-3|TRBJ2-1
CASSAYGGREQFF
TGTGCCAGCAGCGCCTATGGGGGGAGAGAGCAGTTCTTC
>-|-|TRBV30|TRBJ1-1
CAWSVMAGTEAFF
TGTGCCTGGAGTGTTATGGCGGGCACTGAAGCTTTCTTT
>-|-|TRBV7-8|TRBJ2-2
CASSRRSELLTGELFF
TGTGCCAGCAGTCGGAGATCGGAGCTCCTCACCGGGGAGCTGTTTTTT
>-|-|TRBV4-1|TRBJ1-1
CASSRDTGRTEAFF
TGCGCCAGCAGCCGAGATACAGGGAGAACTGAAGCTTTCTTT
>-|-|TRBV10-3|TRBJ1-4
CAISESGGQNEKLFF
TGTGCCATCAGTGAGTCGGGGGGGCAGAATGAAAAACTGTTTTTT
>-|TRBD2|TRBV27|TRBJ2-1
CASTGLAGASYNEQFF
TGTGCCAGCACTGGACTAGCGGGAGCCTCCTACAATGAGCAGTTCTTC
>once|TRBD2|TRBV5-1|TRBJ2-3
CASSLASRTREDTQYF
TGCGCCAGCAGCTTGGCTTCCCGGACTAGAGAAGATACGCAGTATTTT
>-|-|TRBV7-6|TRBJ1-1
CASSLGGTLNTEAFF
TGTGCCAGCAGCTTGGGGGGGACACTGAACACTGAAGCTTTCTTT
>-|-|TRBV11-3|TRBJ2-7
CASSYSGSPYEQYF
TGTGCCAGCAGCTACTCCGGGAGCCCCTACGAGCAGTACTTC
>-|-|TRBV5-1|TRBJ2-3
CASSLPTAGDTQYF
TGCGCCAGCAGCTTGCCGACAGCGGGAGATACGCAGTATTTT
>-|-|TRBV5-4|TRBJ2-5
CASSTQFTGPQETQYF
TGTGCCAGCAGCACCCAATTCACAGGGCCTCAAGAGACCCAGTACTTC
>-|-|TRBV9|TRBJ2-2
CASSVGLSGVISGELFF
TGTGCCAGCAGCGTAGGATTGAGCGGAGTCATCTCCGGGGAGCTGTTTTTT
>-|-|TRBV9|TRBJ1-2
CASSVGIGGGRRYGYTF
TGTGCCAGCAGCGTAGGGATAGGCGGGGGGCGCCGCTATGGCTACACCTTC
>-|-|TRBV2|TRBJ2-7
CASSSQPWSSGEQYF
TGTGCCAGCAGTTCGCAACCTTGGTCCTCGGGCGAGCAGTACTTC
>-|-|TRBV7-9|TRBJ1-1
CASSLGGSHYEAFF
TGTGCCAGCAGCTTGGGAGGATCTCACTATGAAGCTTTCTTT